The present TCR beta chain was sequenced within a study of OX40 agonist ivuxolimab in advanced cancers. As for the study in general: Patient treatment consisted of intravenous ivuxolimab administration every 2 weeks at 0.01 to 10 mg/kg. Study outcomes and limitations: The study did not work out the antigen specificity of the expanded peripheral T cells.

Method: immunoSEQ multiplex PCR; TCRdb's copy keeps in-frame clones and lacks some. Of 55,000 to 80,000 clones listed, over 75% are singletons. A remark on this clone: Its cognate antigen is unknown.

The length of the CDR3 is 16 residues. Germline CDR1 and CDR2: MNHEY and SMNVEV (reference sequence). The V and J ends lost 4 bases and 0 bases respectively, with 15 bases between them. This receptor was identified in an adult with an advanced solid tumor such as melanoma, head and neck, liver or kidney cancer. The genes are TRBV27 and TRBJ1-2; tentative D call: TRBD1 (6 bases). Material: CD4+ or CD8+ T cells sorted from blood, obtained in a trial of the OX40 agonist ivuxolimab. The DNA for the CDR3 is TGTGCCAGCAGTTCCCTAAGAAGGGGGTCTAACTATGGCTACACCTTC. Its translation is CASSSLRRGSNYGYTF.